This T cell receptor beta chain was recovered during a study of T cell responses to AZD1222 COVID-19 vaccine. The V and J ends lost 0 bases and 7 bases respectively, with 7 bases between them. Germline V gene lookup returns CDR1 LGHNA and CDR2 YNFKEQ. The CDR3 runs to 13 residues. Assay used: immunoSEQ multiplex PCR; TCRdb lists only in-frame clones, some missing. In the table there are about 180,000 clones, roughly 88% of which are singletons. The chain is built from TRBV4-2 and TRBJ2-1; D is uncertain. The sample consisted of peripheral blood, taken on day 0 of AZD1222 vaccination. The origin of this receptor is an adult in good health. The CDR3 sequence is CASSQDSSNEQFF. The CDR3 region has the DNA TGTGCCAGCAGCCAAGATTCCTCAAATGAGCAGTTCTTC.